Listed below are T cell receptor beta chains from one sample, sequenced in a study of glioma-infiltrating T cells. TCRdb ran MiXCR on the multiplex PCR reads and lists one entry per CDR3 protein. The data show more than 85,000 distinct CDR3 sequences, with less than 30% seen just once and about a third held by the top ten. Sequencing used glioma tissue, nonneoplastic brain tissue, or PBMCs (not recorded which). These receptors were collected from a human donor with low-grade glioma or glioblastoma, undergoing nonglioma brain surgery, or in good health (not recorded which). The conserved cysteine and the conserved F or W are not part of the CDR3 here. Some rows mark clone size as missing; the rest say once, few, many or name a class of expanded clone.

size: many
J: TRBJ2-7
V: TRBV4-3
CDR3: ASSQGYGSYEQY

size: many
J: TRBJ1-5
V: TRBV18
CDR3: ASSPWTQGIYQPQH

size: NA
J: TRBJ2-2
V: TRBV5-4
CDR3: ASSLNRGSGELF

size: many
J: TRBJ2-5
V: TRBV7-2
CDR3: ASSKTAVAAGEPQETQY

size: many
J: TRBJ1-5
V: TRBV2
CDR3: ASSERDRGTGQPQH

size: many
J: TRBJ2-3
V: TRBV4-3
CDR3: ASSQGGARNTQY

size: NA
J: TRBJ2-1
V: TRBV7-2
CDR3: ASSLEAGGPGYEQF

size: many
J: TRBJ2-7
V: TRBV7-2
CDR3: ASSLASLGGGEQY

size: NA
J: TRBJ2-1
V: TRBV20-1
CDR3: SAGLAGGEQF

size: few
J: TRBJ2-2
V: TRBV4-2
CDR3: ASSQSEHANTGELF

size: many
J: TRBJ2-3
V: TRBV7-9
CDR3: ASSPRASLDTQY

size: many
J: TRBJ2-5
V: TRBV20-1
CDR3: SASTETQY

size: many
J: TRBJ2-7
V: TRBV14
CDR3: ASSQGHEQY

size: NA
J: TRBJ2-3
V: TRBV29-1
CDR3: SVEDRDRVTDTQY

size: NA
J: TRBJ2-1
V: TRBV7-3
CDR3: ASSLLAFRKDEQF

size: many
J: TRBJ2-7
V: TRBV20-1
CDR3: SAKDILSYEQY

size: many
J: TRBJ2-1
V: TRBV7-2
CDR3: ASSLTAGQGNEQF

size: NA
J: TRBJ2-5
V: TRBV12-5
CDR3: ASGTGGLPETQY

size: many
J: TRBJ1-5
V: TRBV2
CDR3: ASSENRDSKQPQH

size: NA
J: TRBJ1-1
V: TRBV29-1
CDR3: SAGRQGGTEAF

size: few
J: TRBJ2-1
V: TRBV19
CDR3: ASRTGLYNEQF

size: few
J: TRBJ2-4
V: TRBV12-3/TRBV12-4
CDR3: ASSNIRGQLAKNIQY

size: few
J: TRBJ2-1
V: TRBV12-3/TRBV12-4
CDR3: ASSTSGNEQF

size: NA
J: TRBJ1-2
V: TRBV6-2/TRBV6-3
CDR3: ASSPWTAYLYT

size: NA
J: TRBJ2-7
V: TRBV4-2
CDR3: ASSQVAQGVFSYEQY

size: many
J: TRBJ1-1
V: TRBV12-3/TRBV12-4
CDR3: ASSLIQNTEAF

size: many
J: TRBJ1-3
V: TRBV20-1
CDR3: SARGPLNSGNTIY

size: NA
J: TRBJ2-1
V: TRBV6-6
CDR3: ARSYSGLAGVSNEQF

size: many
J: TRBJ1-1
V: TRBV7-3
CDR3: ASSLTGQGEAF

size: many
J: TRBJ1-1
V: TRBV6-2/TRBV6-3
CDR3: ASYRIGLNTEAF

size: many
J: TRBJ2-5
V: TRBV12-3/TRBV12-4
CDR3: ASSLTTGGAETQY

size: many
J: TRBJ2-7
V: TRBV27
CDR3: ASMYSFRDLPYEQY

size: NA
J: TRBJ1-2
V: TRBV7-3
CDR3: ASSLGGANYGCT

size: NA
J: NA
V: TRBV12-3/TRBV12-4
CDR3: ASRSTSGAADTQH

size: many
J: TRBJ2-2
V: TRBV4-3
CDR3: ASSQERVAGELF

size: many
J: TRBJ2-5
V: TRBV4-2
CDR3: ASSQELFETQY

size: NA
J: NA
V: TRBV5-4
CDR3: ASSLAEQGGYEQY

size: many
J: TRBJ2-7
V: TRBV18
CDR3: ASSPTFGPNEQY

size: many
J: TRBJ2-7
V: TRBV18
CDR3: ASSPPQSYEQY

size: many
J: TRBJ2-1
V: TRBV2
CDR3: ASSMPSGGIDEQF

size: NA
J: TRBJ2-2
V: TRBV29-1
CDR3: SVQPTRAGELF

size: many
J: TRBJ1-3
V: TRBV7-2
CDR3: ASSFNSGNTIY

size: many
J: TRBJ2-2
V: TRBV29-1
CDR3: SVGTGNTGELF

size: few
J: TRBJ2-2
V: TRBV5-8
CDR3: ASSGVLNTGELF

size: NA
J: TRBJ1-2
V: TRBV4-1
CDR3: ASSQGRQGELYDYT

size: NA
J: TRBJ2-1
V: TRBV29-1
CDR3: SVAGGGSYNEQF

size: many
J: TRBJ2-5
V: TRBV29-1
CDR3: SVAGGPQETQY

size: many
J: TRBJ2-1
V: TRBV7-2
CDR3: ASSLVVFEQF

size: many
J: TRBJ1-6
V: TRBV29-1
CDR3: SAQTGGDNSPLH

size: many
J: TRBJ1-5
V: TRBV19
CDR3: ASSSTGNEQPQH

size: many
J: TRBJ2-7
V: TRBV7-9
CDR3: ASSPLGGKSYEQY

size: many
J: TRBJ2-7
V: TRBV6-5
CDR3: ASSYLDEQY